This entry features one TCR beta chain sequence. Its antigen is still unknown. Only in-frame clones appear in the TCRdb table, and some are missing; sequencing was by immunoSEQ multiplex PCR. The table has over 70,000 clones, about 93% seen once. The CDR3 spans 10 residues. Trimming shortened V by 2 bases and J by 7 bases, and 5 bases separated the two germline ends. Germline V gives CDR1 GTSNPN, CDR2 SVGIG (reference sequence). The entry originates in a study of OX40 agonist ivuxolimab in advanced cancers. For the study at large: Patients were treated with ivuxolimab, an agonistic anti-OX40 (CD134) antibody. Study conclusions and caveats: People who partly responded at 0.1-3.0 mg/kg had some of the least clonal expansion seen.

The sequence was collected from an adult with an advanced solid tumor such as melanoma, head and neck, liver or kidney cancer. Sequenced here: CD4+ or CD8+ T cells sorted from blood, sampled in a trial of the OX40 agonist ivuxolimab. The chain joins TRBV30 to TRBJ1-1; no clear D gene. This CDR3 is CAWSLVEAFF. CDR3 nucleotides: TGTGCCTGGAGTCTCGTTGAAGCTTTCTTT. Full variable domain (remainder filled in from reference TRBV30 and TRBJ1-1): SQTIHQWPATLVQPVGSPLSLECTVEGTSNPNLYWYRQAAGRGLQLLFYSVGIGQISSEVPQNLSASRPQDRQFILSSKKLLLSDSGFYLCAWSLVEAFFGQGTRLTVV.